The clone carrying this T cell receptor (beta chain) was seen only a few times. At cycle 4 day 1, cycle 7 day 1, and baseline, blood was sampled. This entry is derived from a study of OX40 agonist ivuxolimab in advanced cancers. Background on the study: A mean age of roughly 62 years, range roughly 23 to 85, was recorded, and approximately 85% were male.

Data came from immunoSEQ multiplex PCR; TCRdb stores just in-frame clones and leaves some out. This table has roughly 26,000 clones, 88% appearing once. The sample consisted of CD4+ or CD8+ T cells sorted from blood, taken in a trial of the OX40 agonist ivuxolimab. The TCR comes from an adult with an advanced solid tumor such as melanoma, head and neck, liver or kidney cancer.

CDR3 residues: CASSPGPLRGTEAFF. The CDR3 DNA reads as TGTGCCAGCAGCCCGGGACCGCTGAGGGGCACTGAAGCTTTCTTT. The rearrangement joins TRBV6-6 to TRBJ1-1, with D perhaps TRBD1 (5 bases). V lost 6 bases and J lost 4, with 18 bases in between. CDR3 size: 15 residues. CDR1 MNHNY and CDR2 SVGAGI come from the germline V gene (reference sequence).